Below, 20 T cell receptor beta chains from the same sample are listed, as sequenced in a study of cytotoxic CD8 clonotypes in ibrutinib-treated CLL. Profiled with immunoSEQ multiplex PCR; TCRdb holds only in-frame clones, not every one. The profile shows 85,000 or so clones, roughly 83% of them singletons. This specimen consisted of PBMCs, obtained after 12 months of ibrutinib treatment. These receptors all stem from a human donor with chronic lymphocytic leukemia.

The chain uses TRBV30 and TRBJ2-5; 7 positions agree with TRBD2. The V gene's germline CDR1 is GTSNPN and CDR2 SVGIG (reference sequence). The ends lost 1 base at V and 7 bases at J; junction bases unmatched: 6. This CDR3 comprises 13 residues. The CDR3 region is CAWSARWGGTQYF. CDR3 bases: TGTGCCTGGAGTGCCCGGTGGGGGGGGACCCAGTACTTC.

J is TRBJ2-7 and V is TRBV6-5; maybe TRBD1 (6 bases). CDR1 and CDR2 from the germline V gene are MNHEY and SVGAGI. This CDR3 region has 14 residues. Deletions cut 6 bases from V and 2 bases from J, with 14 bases between. The CDR3 coding sequence is TGTGCCAGCAGACCTCAGGGGCGCACCTACGAGCAGTACTTC. Protein product: CASRPQGRTYEQYF.

CDR3 sequence (DNA): TGTGCCAGCAGCGCCCGGGACTTAAGCTCCTACAATGAGCAGTTCTTC. Residues: CASSARDLSSYNEQFF. V is TRBV9 and J is TRBJ2-1, with a tentative D call TRBD2 (6 bases). Germline V gene sequence: CDR1 SGDLS, CDR2 YYNGEE. The CDR3 is made up of 16 amino acids. V lost 3 bases and J 0 bases, leaving 13 bases between the germline ends.

The chain recombines TRBV9 with TRBJ1-2; D possibly corresponds to TRBD1 (5 bases). V lost 4 bases, J lost 2 bases, and 12 bases lay in between. This CDR3 is 14 amino acids long. Germline CDR1 is SGDLS and CDR2 is YYNGEE. The CDR3 DNA is TGTGCCAGCAGCCCCGGGGGGGGGAACTATGGCTACACCTTC. It yields the protein CASSPGGGNYGYTF.

The rearrangement links TRBV29-1 to TRBJ2-7, with a weak D call TRBD1 (6 bases). CDR3 length: 12 residues. The ends were cut back, 7 bases at V and 0 bases at J, with 10 bases in the middle. Germline V gene sequence: CDR1 SQVTM, CDR2 ANQGSEA. The CDR3 DNA reads as TGCAGCGCCGGGGACACCTCCTACGAGCAGTACTTC. Its protein is CSAGDTSYEQYF.

This clone has a single count. In DNA form, the CDR3 reads TGTGCCAGCAGTCCACCGGGGGGAACTGAAGCTTTCTTT. Its translation: CASSPPGGTEAFF. V gene TRBV6-6 combines with J gene TRBJ1-1; D is perhaps TRBD1 (5 bases). V lost 5 bases and J lost 5, with 12 bases in between. There are 13 residues in the CDR3. From germline, CDR1 is MNHNY and CDR2 SVGAGI (reference sequence).

Worth noting for this clone: The same CDR3 also results from other DNA sequences found in this sample. The chain couples TRBV7-3 to TRBJ2-7; D is perhaps TRBD2 (6 bases). The CDR3 has 16 amino acids. V was trimmed by 5 bases and J by 6 bases, leaving 23 bases between them. Germline V gene data show CDR1 as SGHTA and CDR2 as FQGTGA. The CDR3 protein is CASSPRGGAARGEQYF. CDR3 DNA sequence: TGTGCCAGCAGCCCCCGAGGAGGGGCCGCTCGGGGCGAGCAGTACTTC.

The V call is TRBV9, the J call TRBJ2-5; TRBD1 matches 9 bases. The CDR3 has 15 amino acids. V lost 3 bases, J lost 3 bases, and 6 bases stayed unmatched. CDR1 and CDR2 from the germline V gene are SGDLS and YYNGEE. DNA of the CDR3: TGTGCCAGCAGCGCAAGACAGGGGGGTGAAGAGACCCAGTACTTC. This gives the protein CASSARQGGEETQYF.

V and J are TRBV4-2 and TRBJ2-3; D is unclear. Germline V CDR1 and CDR2: LGHNA, YNFKEQ. The V gene lost 3 bases and the J gene lost 2 bases, with 9 bases spanning the gap. This CDR3 spans 14 amino acids. The CDR3 nucleotides are TGTGCCAGCAGCCAGGGCCAGAACACAGATACGCAGTATTTT. Translating it yields CASSQGQNTDTQYF.

The chain uses TRBV5-4 and TRBJ1-5; 10 nucleotides agree with TRBD1. Germline CDR1 reads SGHNT; CDR2 reads YYREEE (reference sequence). The CDR3 has 16 residues. Trimming took 0 bases from V and 2 from J; bases not matched to a gene: 2. The CDR3 DNA follows: TGTGCCAGCAGCTTGGGAGGGACAGGGGGCAATCAGCCCCAGCATTTT. It translates to CASSLGGTGGNQPQHF.

This rearrangement joins TRBV14 to TRBJ2-1, with no clear D. The germline CDR1 and CDR2 sequences are SGHDN and FVKESK. The CDR3 is 16 residues long. The V end lost 0 bases, the J end lost 0 bases, and 9 bases lay between the germline ends. The CDR3 nucleotides are TGTGCCAGCAGCCAAGATGGGCGGACCTCCTACAATGAGCAGTTCTTC. It translates to CASSQDGRTSYNEQFF.

DNA of the CDR3: TGTGCCAGCAGCCCCGTTGGGGGCACCGGGGAGCTGTTTTTT. This encodes CASSPVGGTGELFF. The genes are TRBV7-2 and TRBJ2-2; the D gene could be TRBD1 or TRBD2 (5 bases each). V was clipped by 5 bases and J by 4 bases, with 11 bases between them. The germline CDR1 and CDR2 sequences are SGHTA and FQGNSA. The length of the CDR3 is 14 residues. Variable domain in full (rest from reference TRBV7-2 and TRBJ2-2): GAGVSQSPSNKVTEKGKDVELRCDPISGHTALYWYRQSLGQGLEFLIYFQGNSAPDKSGLPSDRFSAERTGGSVSTLTIQRTQQEDSAVYLCASSPVGGTGELFFGEGSRLTVL.

The chain uses TRBV11-2 and TRBJ1-3, with D uncertain. CDR3 length: 17 residues. V was clipped by 4 bases and J by 0 bases, with 16 bases between them. CDR1 SGHAT and CDR2 FQNNGV come from the germline V gene. The chain's CDR3 is CASSSFLRVHSGNTIYF. CDR3 nucleotide sequence: TGTGCCAGCAGCTCATTTCTCCGCGTGCACTCTGGAAACACCATATATTTT. The variable domain in full, completed from reference TRBV11-2 and TRBJ1-3, reads EAGVAQSPRYKIIEKRQSVAFWCNPISGHATLYWYQQILGQGPKLLIQFQNNGVVDDSQLPKDRFSAERLKGVDSTLKIQPAKLEDSAVYLCASSSFLRVHSGNTIYFGEGSWLTVV.

The V call is TRBV5-6, the J call TRBJ2-7; D remains unclear. Trimming took off 1 base at V and 4 bases at J, with 9 bases between the two ends. The CDR3 is 13 residues long. Germline loops: CDR1 SGHDT, CDR2 YYEEEE. The CDR3 DNA follows: TGTGCCAGCAGCTTGCGGCCCGGGTACGAGCAGTACTTC. Residues: CASSLRPGYEQYF.

The J gene is TRBJ2-1, the V gene TRBV30; 13 bases match TRBD2. The CDR3 covers 16 residues. The V segment lost 4 bases and the J segment 2 bases; nucleotides outside the gene matches: 5. Germline CDR1 GTSNPN, CDR2 SVGIG (reference sequence). The CDR3 region is CAWTRLAGGPYNEQFF. The CDR3 nucleotides are TGTGCCTGGACCCGACTAGCGGGGGGCCCCTACAATGAGCAGTTCTTC.

V is TRBV18 and J is TRBJ2-2; D might be TRBD1 or TRBD2, each matching 5 bases. CDR3 length equals 17 residues. Looked up from germline, CDR1 is KGHSH and CDR2 is LQKENI. V was cut by 5 bases and J by 1 base, with 17 bases left in between. For the CDR3, the DNA is TGTGCCAGCTCAGCCCCCGGGACCGCGCTGAACACCGGGGAGCTGTTTTTT. As protein: CASSAPGTALNTGELFF.

This clone was counted between two and nine times. This sequence joins TRBV7-2 and TRBJ2-5, with D possibly called TRBD1 or TRBD2 (5 bases each). Germline V lookup: CDR1 SGHTA, CDR2 FQGNSA. The CDR3 is made up of 14 amino acids. Trimming cost V 5 bases and J 2 bases, with 12 bases left between them. The CDR3 region has the DNA TGTGCCAGCAGCCCGGGACCCTTTCAAGAGACCCAGTACTTC. It yields the protein CASSPGPFQETQYF.

V and J are TRBV7-9 and TRBJ2-5, with D perhaps being TRBD1 or TRBD2 (6 bases each). The V gene's germline CDR1 is SEHNR and CDR2 FQNEAQ (reference sequence). V shed 5 bases and J shed 2 bases, with 12 bases lying between them. The CDR3 length is 14 residues. CDR3 protein: CASSPEGGQETQYF. The CDR3 DNA reads TGTGCCAGCAGCCCGGAGGGGGGACAAGAGACCCAGTACTTC. Supplemented by reference TRBV7-9 and TRBJ2-5, the full variable domain reads DTGVSQNPRHKITKRGQNVTFRCDPISEHNRLYWYRQTLGQGPEFLTYFQNEAQLEKSRLLSDRFSAERPKGSFSTLEIQRTEQGDSAMYLCASSPEGGQETQYFGPGTRLLVL.

CDR3 sequence (DNA): TGTGCCAGCAGCCCGGGGGGGCCGGACACCGGGGAGCTGTTTTTT. Translated: CASSPGGPDTGELFF. The chain recombines TRBV6-4 with TRBJ2-2; 8 nucleotides align to TRBD2. In germline, CDR1 is MRHNA, CDR2 SNTAGT. V gave up 6 bases and J gave up 3 bases; unmatched junction bases: 6. This CDR3 region has 15 residues.

This clone was found once. The genes are TRBV7-9 and TRBJ1-1, with 7 bases that match TRBD1. The CDR3 is 15 amino acids. Trimming cost V 3 bases and J 2 bases; bases outside gene matches: 6. Per the germline V gene, CDR1 is SEHNR and CDR2 is FQNEAQ (reference sequence). The CDR3 nucleotides read TGTGCCAGCAGCTTCGGGACAGCCTCAAACACTGAAGCTTTCTTT. Protein sequence: CASSFGTASNTEAFF.